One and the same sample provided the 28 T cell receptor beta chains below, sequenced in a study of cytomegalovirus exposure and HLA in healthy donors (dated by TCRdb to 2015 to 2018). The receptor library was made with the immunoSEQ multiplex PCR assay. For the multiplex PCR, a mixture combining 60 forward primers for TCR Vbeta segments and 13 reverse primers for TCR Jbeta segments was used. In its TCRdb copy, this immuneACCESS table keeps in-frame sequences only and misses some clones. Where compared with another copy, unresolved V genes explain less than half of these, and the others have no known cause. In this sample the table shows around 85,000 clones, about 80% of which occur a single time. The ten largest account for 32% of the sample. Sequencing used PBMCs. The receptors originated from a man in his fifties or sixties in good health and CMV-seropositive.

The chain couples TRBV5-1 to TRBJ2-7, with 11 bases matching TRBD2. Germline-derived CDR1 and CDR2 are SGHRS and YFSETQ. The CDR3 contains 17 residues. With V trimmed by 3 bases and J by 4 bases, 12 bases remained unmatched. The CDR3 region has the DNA TGCGCCAGCAGCTCGAAGACTAGCGGGACTCAGCCTTACGAGCAGTACTTC. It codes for CASSSKTSGTQPYEQYF. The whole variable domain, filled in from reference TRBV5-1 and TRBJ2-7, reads KAGVTQTPRYLIKTRGQQVTLSCSPISGHRSVSWYQQTPGQGLQFLFEYFSETQRNKGNFPGRFSGRQFSNSRSEMNVSTLELGDSALYLCASSSKTSGTQPYEQYFGPGTRLTVT.

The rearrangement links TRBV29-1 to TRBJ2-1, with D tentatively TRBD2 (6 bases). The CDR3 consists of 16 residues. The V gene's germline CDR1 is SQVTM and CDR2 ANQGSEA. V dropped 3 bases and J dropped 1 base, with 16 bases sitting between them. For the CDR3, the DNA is TGCAGCGTTGAGGGTTGGGCGGCGGGATCCTACAATGAGCAGTTCTTC. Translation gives CSVEGWAAGSYNEQFF.

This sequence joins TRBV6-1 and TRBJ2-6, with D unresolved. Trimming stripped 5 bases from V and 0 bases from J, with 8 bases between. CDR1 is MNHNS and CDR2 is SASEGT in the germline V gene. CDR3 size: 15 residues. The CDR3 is CASSQSYSGANVLTF. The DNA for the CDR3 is TGTGCCAGCAGTCAAAGCTACTCTGGGGCCAACGTCCTGACTTTC.

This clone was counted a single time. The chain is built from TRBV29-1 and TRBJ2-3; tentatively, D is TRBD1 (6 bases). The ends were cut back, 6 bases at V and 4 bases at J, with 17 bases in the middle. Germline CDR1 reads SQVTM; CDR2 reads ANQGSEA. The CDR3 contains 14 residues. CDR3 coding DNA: TGCAGCGTCCATAGGACCAGGGGCCCAGATACGCAGTATTTT. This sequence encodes CSVHRTRGPDTQYF.

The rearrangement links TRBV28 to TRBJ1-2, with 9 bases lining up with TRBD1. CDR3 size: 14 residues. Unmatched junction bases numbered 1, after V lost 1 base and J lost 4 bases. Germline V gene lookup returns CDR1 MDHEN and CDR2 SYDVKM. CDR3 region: CASSLSGQGYGYTF. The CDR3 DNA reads TGTGCCAGCAGTTTATCGGGACAGGGCTATGGCTACACCTTC.

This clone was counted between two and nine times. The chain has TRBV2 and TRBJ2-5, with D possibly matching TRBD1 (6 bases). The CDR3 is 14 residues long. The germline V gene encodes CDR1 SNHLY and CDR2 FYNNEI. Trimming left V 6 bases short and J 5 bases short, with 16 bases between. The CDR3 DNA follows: TGTGCCAGCAGGGATCAGGGGTCAGGGGAGACCCAGTACTTC. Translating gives CASRDQGSGETQYF.

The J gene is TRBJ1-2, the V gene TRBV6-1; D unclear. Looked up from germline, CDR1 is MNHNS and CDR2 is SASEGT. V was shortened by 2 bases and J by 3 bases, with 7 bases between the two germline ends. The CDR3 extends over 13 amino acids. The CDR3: CASSETTYYGYTF. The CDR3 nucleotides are TGTGCCAGCAGTGAAACGACTTACTATGGCTACACCTTC.

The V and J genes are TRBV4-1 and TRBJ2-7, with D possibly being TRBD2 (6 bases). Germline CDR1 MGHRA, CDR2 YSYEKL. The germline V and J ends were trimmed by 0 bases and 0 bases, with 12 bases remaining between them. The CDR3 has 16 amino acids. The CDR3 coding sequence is TGCGCCAGCAGCCAAGATCAACGGGAGCCCTCCTACGAGCAGTACTTC. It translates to CASSQDQREPSYEQYF.

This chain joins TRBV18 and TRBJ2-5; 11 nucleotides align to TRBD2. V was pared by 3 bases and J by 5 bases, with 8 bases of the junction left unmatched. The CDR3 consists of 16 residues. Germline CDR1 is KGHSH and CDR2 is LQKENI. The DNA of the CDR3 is TGTGCCAGCTCACCTTCACTAGCGGGAGTAATGGAGACCCAGTACTTC. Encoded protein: CASSPSLAGVMETQYF.

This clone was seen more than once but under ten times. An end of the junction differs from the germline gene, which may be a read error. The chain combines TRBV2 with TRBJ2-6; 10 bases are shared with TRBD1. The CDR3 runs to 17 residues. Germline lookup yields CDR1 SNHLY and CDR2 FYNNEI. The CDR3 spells CASRGGTGVTGANGLTF. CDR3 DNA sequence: TGTGCCAGCAGGGGGGGGACAGGGGTAACTGGGGCCAACGGCCTGACTTTC. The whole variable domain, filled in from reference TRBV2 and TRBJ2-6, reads EPEVTQTPSHQVTQMGQEVILRCVPISNHLYFYWYRQILGQKVEFLVSFYNNEISEKSEIFDDQFSVERPDGSNFTLKIRSTKLEDSAMYFCASRGGTGVTGANGLTFGAGSRLTVL.

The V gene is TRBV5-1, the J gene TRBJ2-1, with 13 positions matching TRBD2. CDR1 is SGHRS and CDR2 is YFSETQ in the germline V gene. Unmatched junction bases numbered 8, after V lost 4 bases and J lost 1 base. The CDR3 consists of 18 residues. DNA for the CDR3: TGCGCCAGCAGCACACTAGCGGGAGGGTTTGGGTCCTACAATGAGCAGTTCTTC. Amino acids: CASSTLAGGFGSYNEQFF.

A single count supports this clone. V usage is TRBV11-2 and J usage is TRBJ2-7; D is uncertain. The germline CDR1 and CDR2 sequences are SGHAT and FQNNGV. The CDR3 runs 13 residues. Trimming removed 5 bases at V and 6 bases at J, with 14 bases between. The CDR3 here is CASSPPGSLEQYF. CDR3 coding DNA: TGTGCCAGCAGCCCCCCCGGGTCCCTCGAGCAGTACTTC.

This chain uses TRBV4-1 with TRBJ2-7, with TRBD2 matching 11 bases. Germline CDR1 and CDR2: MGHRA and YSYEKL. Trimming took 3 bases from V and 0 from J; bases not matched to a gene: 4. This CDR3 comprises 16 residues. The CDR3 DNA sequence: TGCGCCAGCAGCCAGACTAGCGGGGCTTACTCCTACGAGCAGTACTTC. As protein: CASSQTSGAYSYEQYF.

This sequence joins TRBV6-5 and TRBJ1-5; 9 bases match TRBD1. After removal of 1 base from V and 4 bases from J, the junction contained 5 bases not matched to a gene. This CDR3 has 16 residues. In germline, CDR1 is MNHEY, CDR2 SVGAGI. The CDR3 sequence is CASSYFGTGTNQPQHF. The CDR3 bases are TGTGCCAGCAGTTACTTCGGGACAGGGACGAATCAGCCCCAGCATTTT.

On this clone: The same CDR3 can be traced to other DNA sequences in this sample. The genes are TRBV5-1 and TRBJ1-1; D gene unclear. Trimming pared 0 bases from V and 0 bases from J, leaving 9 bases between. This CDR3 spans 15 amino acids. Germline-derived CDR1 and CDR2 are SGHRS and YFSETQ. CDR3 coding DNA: TGCGCCAGCAGCTTGGGCGCAGGCGTGAACACTGAAGCTTTCTTT. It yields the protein CASSLGAGVNTEAFF.

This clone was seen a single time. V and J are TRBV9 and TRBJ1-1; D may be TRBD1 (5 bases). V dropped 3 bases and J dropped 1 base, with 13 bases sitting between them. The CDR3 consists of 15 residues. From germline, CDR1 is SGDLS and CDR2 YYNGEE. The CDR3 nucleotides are TGTGCCAGCAGCGCAGGGATAACAGGGAACACTGAAGCTTTCTTT. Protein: CASSAGITGNTEAFF.

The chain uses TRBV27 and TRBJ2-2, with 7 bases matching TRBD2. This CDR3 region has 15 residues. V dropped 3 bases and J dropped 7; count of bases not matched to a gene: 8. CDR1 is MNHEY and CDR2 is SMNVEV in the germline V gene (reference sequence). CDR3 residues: CASSFRFERGGELFF. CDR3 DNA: TGTGCCAGCAGTTTCCGATTCGAGCGGGGCGGGGAGCTGTTTTTT.

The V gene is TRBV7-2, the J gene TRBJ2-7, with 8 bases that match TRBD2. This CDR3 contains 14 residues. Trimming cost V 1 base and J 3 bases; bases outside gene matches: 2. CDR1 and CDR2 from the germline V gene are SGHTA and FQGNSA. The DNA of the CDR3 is TGTGCCAGCAGCTTAGTACTAGCGGACTACGAGCAGTACTTC. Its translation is CASSLVLADYEQYF.

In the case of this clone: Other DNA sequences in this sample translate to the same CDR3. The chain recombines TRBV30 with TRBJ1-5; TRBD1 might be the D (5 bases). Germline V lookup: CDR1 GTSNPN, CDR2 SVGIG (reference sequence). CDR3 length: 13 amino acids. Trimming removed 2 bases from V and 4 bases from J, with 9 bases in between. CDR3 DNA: TGTGCCTGGAGTTTGGGGGGAAATCAGCCCCAGCATTTT. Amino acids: CAWSLGGNQPQHF.

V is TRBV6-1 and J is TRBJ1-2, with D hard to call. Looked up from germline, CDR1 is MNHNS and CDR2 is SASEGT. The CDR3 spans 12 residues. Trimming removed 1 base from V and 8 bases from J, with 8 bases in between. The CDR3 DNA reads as TGTGCCAGCAGTGAAGGGTCAGTCGGCTACACCTTC. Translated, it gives CASSEGSVGYTF.

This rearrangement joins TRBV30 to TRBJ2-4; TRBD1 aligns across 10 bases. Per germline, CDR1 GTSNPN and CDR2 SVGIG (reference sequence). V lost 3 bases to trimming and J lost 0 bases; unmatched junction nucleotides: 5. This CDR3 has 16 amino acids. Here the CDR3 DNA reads TGTGCCTGGAGGAGGGACAGGGGCTTAGCCAAAAACATTCAGTACTTC. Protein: CAWRRDRGLAKNIQYF.

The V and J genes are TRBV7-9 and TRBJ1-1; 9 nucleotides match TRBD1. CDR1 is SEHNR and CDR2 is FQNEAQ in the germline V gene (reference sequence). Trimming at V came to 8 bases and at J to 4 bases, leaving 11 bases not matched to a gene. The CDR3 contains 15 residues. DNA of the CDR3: TGTGCCAGCGGGGGGGGGACAGGGTCCTTCACTGAAGCTTTCTTT. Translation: CASGGGTGSFTEAFF.

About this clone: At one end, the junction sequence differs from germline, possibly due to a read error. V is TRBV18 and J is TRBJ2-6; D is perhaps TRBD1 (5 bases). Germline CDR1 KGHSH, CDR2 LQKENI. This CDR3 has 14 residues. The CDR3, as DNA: TGTGCCAGCTCACCCGACTCTGGGGCCAACGGCCTGACTTTC. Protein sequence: CASSPDSGANGLTF. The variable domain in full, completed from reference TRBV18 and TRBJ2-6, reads NAGVMQNPRHLVRRRGQEARLRCSPMKGHSHVYWYRQLPEEGLKFMVYLQKENIIDESGMPKERFSAEFPKEGPSILRIQQVVRGDSAAYFCASSPDSGANGLTFGAGSRLTVL.

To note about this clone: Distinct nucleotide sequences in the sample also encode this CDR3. CDR3: CAWSVPPGLQGGIQYF. The CDR3 nucleotides read TGTGCCTGGAGTGTACCCCCGGGATTACAGGGGGGCATTCAGTACTTC. The chain carries TRBV30 and TRBJ2-4; TRBD1 matches at 8 bases. The CDR3 contains 16 residues. Germline CDR1 GTSNPN, CDR2 SVGIG (reference sequence). V lost 0 bases to trimming and J lost 9 bases; unmatched junction nucleotides: 13. The entire variable domain, with the rest obtained from reference TRBV30 and TRBJ2-4, is as follows: SQTIHQWPATLVQPVGSPLSLECTVEGTSNPNLYWYRQAAGRGLQLLFYSVGIGQISSEVPQNLSASRPQDRQFILSSKKLLLSDSGFYLCAWSVPPGLQGGIQYFGAGTRLSVL.

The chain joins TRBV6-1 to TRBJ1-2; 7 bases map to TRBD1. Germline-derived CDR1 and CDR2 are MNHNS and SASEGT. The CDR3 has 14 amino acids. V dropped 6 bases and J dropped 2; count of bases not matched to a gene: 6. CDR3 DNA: TGTGCCAGCAGGGGGACAGAGTTCAACTATGGCTACACCTTC. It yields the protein CASRGTEFNYGYTF.

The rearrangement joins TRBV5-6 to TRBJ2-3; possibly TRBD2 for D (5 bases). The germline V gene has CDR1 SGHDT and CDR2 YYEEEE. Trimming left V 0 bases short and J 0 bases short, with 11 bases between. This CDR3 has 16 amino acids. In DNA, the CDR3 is TGTGCCAGCAGCTTGGGACTACTGACTAGCACAGATACGCAGTATTTT. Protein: CASSLGLLTSTDTQYF.

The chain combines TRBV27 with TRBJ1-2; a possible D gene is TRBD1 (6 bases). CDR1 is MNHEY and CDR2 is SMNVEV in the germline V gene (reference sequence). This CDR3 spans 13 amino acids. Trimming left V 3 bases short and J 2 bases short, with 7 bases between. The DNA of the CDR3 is TGTGCCAGCAGTTTCAGGGGAAACTATGGCTACACCTTC. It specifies CASSFRGNYGYTF.

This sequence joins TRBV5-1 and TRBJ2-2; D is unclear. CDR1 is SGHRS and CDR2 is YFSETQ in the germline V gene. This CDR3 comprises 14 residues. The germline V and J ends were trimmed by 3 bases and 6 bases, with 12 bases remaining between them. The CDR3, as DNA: TGCGCCAGCAGCTCAGTAACCTCTCCCGGGGAGCTGTTTTTT. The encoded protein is CASSSVTSPGELFF.